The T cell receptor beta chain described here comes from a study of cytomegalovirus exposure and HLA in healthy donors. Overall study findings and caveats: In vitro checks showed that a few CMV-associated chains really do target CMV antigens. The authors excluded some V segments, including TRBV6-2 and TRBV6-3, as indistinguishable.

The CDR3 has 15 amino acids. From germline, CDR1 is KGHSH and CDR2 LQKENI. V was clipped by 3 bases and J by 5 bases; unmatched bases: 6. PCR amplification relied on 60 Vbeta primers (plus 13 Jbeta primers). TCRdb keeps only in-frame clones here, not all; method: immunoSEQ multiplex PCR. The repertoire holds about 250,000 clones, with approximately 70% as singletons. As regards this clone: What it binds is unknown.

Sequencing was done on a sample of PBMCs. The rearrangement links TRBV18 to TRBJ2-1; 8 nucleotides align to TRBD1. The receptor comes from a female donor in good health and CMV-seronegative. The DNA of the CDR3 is TGTGCCAGCTCACCCCCGGACAGGGTCCACAATGAGCAGTTCTTC. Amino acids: CASSPPDRVHNEQFF.